These T cell receptor beta chains were read from a single sample in a study of CD8+ T cells in alopecia areata. Produced via immunoSEQ multiplex PCR; TCRdb's table is partial and in-frame only. The sample yields 110,000 or so clones, less than 70% seen once. The starting material was CD4+ T cells sorted from blood, obtained at week 24, from a patient treated with tofacitinib. These receptor sequences come from a human donor with alopecia areata. Both conserved end residues are trimmed from each CDR3. The order of the fields is V gene, CDR3 protein.

>TRBV7-2
ASRLPWGQETQY
>TRBV7-2
ASTPGPVGGNEQF
>TRBV2
ASRTGISTEAF
>TRBV9
ASSSPDRVSEKLF
>TRBV7-2
ASSLAAGSRQPQH
>TRBV9
ASSGSGGKQY
>TRBV10-3
AIREGRQETQY
>TRBV9
ASSRGQGSHNEQF
>TRBV18
ASSRGTGTRGQY
>TRBV27
ASSYSPSGVNEQF
>TRBV6-5
ASSYSNSLGTDTQY
>TRBV29-1
SVEDNAEAF
>TRBV30
AWSRDRGVEKQY
>TRBV30
AWSAPVLTNYNEQF
>TRBV29-1
SGRSQSDIQY
>TRBV7-2
ASSSSGVGELF
>TRBV7-9
ASSPLLTTTGSNYGYT
>TRBV14
ASSRTAVQAF
>TRBV6-5
ASSPQGGTNEKLF
>TRBV5-4
ASGTASGNTIY
>TRBV2
ASTIRQNYGYT
>TRBV2
ASSAGDANTGELF
>TRBV5-1
ASSRGESTDTQY
>TRBV30
AWSVGLGSGEQY
>TRBV9
ASSVEGSLETQY
>TRBV9
ASSAPQDGFNYGYT